The clone carrying this T cell receptor (beta chain) showed up just a few times. Under the authors' procedure: By means of reference gene primer amplification, nucleated cell counts were estimated. Repertoires were generated with immunoSEQ multiplex PCR, while TCRdb's copy carries only in-frame clones and drops some. V, J and clone size are those of that table, while D and trimming were read from the DNA. The data show more than 250,000 clones, approximately 84% seen once. These data belong to a study of blood T cell repertoires in COVID-19. Study summary: COVID-19 samples, acute and convalescent, were from the United States, Italy and Spain. Nucleic acid was either cDNA or gDNA, and it came from T cells, B-cell-depleted T cells, or PBMCs.

The CDR3 covers 13 residues. Trimming took off 4 bases at V and 0 bases at J, with 3 bases between the two ends. CDR1 is WNHNN, CDR2 SYGVQD, per germline (reference sequence). The sample taken for sequencing was peripheral blood. The rearrangement uses TRBV10-1 and TRBJ2-2; D remains ambiguous. The receptor comes from a human donor in a cohort sampled during active COVID-19. CDR3 DNA: TGCGCCAGCAGTGCTCCGAACACCGGGGAGCTGTTTTTT. Amino acids: CASSAPNTGELFF.